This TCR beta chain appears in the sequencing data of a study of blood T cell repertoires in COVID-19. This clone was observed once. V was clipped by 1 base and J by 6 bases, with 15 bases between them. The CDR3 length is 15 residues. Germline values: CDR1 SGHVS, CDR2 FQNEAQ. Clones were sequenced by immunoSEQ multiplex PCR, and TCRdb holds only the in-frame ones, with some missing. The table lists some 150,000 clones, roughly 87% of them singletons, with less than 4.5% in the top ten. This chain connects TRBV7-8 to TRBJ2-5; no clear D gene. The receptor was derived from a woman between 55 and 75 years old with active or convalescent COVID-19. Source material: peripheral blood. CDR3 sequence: CASSLVGVDLKTQYF. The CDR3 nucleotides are TGTGCCAGCAGCTTAGTGGGCGTTGATCTGAAGACCCAGTACTTC.